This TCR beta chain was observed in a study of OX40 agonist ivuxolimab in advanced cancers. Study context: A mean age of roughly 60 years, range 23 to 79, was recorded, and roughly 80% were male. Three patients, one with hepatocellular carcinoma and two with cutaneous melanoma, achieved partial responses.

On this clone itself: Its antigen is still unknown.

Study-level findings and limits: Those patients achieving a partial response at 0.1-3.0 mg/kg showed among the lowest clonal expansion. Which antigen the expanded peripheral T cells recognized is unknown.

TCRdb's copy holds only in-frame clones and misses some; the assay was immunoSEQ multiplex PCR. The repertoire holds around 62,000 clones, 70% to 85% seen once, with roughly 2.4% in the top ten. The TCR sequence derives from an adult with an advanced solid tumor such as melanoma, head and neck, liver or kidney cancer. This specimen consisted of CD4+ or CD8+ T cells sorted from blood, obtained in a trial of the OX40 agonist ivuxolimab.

The CDR3 coding sequence is TGTGCCAGCTCACCTAGGCCGGAAACCTACGAGCAGTACTTC. Translated, it gives CASSPRPETYEQYF. This rearrangement joins TRBV18 to TRBJ2-7; D gene uncertain. CDR1 and CDR2 from the germline V gene are KGHSH and LQKENI. The germline V and J ends were trimmed by 3 bases and 2 bases, with 11 bases remaining between them. The CDR3 is 14 amino acids.